These T cell receptor beta chains were read from a single sample in a study of regulatory T cells in long-lasting Graves disease. TCRdb re-derived calls from the multiplex PCR reads in MiXCR, one entry per CDR3 protein. The sample lists under 800,000 distinct CDR3 sequences; 15% to 20% were seen once. This sample was also put to use in a study of T cells in Graves' hyperthyroidism and ophthalmopathy.

The sample was peripheral blood mononuclear cells (PBMCs), taken at new diagnosis, from a patient treated with antithyroid drugs. Receptors were obtained from a woman aged 30 to 39 with Graves disease. CDR3s include the opening cysteine and the closing phenylalanine or tryptophan. The D gene is left open where the match is weak. Size values are once, few and many counts, or a class for expanded clones, and some rows have none.

j_call: TRBJ2-1
clone_size: many
v_call: TRBV15
d_call: -
cdr3_nt: TGTGCCACCAGCAGAGAGCCGGGAAGTTACAATGAGCAGTTCTTC
cdr3_aa: CATSREPGSYNEQFF

j_call: TRBJ2-2
clone_size: -
v_call: TRBV27
d_call: TRBD2
cdr3_nt: TGTGCCAGCAGTCCCTGGGCGGGAGGGCCGACCACCGGGGAGCTGTTTTTT
cdr3_aa: CASSPWAGGPTTGELFF

j_call: TRBJ1-6
clone_size: few
v_call: TRBV20-1
d_call: -
cdr3_nt: TGCAGTGCATCCGGGACACTGAGAGGTTCACCCCTCCACTTT
cdr3_aa: CSASGTLRGSPLHF

j_call: TRBJ2-5
clone_size: few
v_call: TRBV5-1
d_call: -
cdr3_nt: TGCGCCAGCAGCTTGGGCCCAGGGAACCAAGAGACCCAGTACTTC
cdr3_aa: CASSLGPGNQETQYF

j_call: TRBJ2-3
clone_size: many
v_call: TRBV28
d_call: TRBD2
cdr3_nt: TGTGCCAGCAGTGGTTCTCGGACTAGCGGGACAGATACGCAGTATTTT
cdr3_aa: CASSGSRTSGTDTQYF

j_call: TRBJ2-7
clone_size: few
v_call: TRBV7-9
d_call: -
cdr3_nt: TGTGCCAGCAGCCGGGACAATCACGAGCAGTACTTC
cdr3_aa: CASSRDNHEQYF

j_call: TRBJ1-1
clone_size: few
v_call: TRBV6-1
d_call: -
cdr3_nt: TGTGCCAGCAGTGTCCACAGGGATGAAGCTTTCTTT
cdr3_aa: CASSVHRDEAFF

j_call: TRBJ2-5
clone_size: -
v_call: TRBV28
d_call: -
cdr3_nt: TGTGCCAGCAGCCCTCGGGAGAGCCAAGAGACCCAGTACTTC
cdr3_aa: CASSPRESQETQYF

j_call: TRBJ1-2
clone_size: -
v_call: TRBV18
d_call: -
cdr3_nt: TGTGCCAGCTCAGACAGCAGAGTTAACTATGGCTACACCTTC
cdr3_aa: CASSDSRVNYGYTF

j_call: TRBJ2-1
clone_size: many
v_call: TRBV6-1
d_call: TRBD2
cdr3_nt: TGTGCCAGCCTGACTAGCGGCTTCTCCTACAATGAGCAGTTCTTC
cdr3_aa: CASLTSGFSYNEQFF

j_call: TRBJ2-3
clone_size: -
v_call: TRBV7-9
d_call: TRBD1
cdr3_nt: TGTGCCAGCAGCTTAGCGGCGGGGACAGGGGCAACAGATACGCAGTATTTT
cdr3_aa: CASSLAAGTGATDTQYF

j_call: TRBJ1-6
clone_size: -
v_call: TRBV6-1
d_call: -
cdr3_nt: TGTGCCAGCGCCCGAGGGCAGGGGTTCTCCGATAATTCACCCCTCCACTTT
cdr3_aa: CASARGQGFSDNSPLHF

j_call: TRBJ1-6
clone_size: -
v_call: TRBV3-1
d_call: TRBD1
cdr3_nt: TGTGCCAGCAGCCCAAGCTTTGGGGGGACAGGTGCCTCACCCCTCCACTTT
cdr3_aa: CASSPSFGGTGASPLHF

j_call: TRBJ1-1
clone_size: -
v_call: TRBV6-1
d_call: -
cdr3_nt: TGTGCCAGCATCGACCAGGGACTCGATCTAGCTTTCTTT
cdr3_aa: CASIDQGLDLAFF

j_call: TRBJ1-1
clone_size: -
v_call: TRBV12-3/TRBV12-4
d_call: -
cdr3_nt: TGTGCCAGCAGTTTAGCGAGGGGAGGTGAAGCTTTCTTT
cdr3_aa: CASSLARGGEAFF

j_call: TRBJ2-1
clone_size: -
v_call: TRBV30
d_call: -
cdr3_nt: TGTGCCTGGAGCTCGGGACGGAATCTACCTAGCTCCTACAATGAGCAGTTCTTC
cdr3_aa: CAWSSGRNLPSSYNEQFF

j_call: TRBJ2-7
clone_size: once
v_call: TRBV4-2
d_call: -
cdr3_nt: TGTGCCAGCAGCCAAGTTCCCCGGGACTACGAGCAGTACTTC
cdr3_aa: CASSQVPRDYEQYF

j_call: TRBJ2-3
clone_size: many
v_call: TRBV20-1
d_call: -
cdr3_nt: TGCAGTGCGTTCAGGGCCTTGATCACAGATACGCAGTATTTT
cdr3_aa: CSAFRALITDTQYF

j_call: TRBJ1-4
clone_size: few
v_call: TRBV5-1
d_call: TRBD1
cdr3_nt: TGCGCCAGCAGCAGGACAGGGAATTTAGATGAAAAACTGTTTTTT
cdr3_aa: CASSRTGNLDEKLFF

j_call: TRBJ1-1
clone_size: -
v_call: TRBV27
d_call: TRBD1
cdr3_nt: TGTGCCAGCAGCCGTGGGACAGAACTTATGAACACTGAAGCTTTCTTT
cdr3_aa: CASSRGTELMNTEAFF

j_call: TRBJ2-7
clone_size: -
v_call: TRBV20-1
d_call: TRBD2
cdr3_nt: TGCAGTGCTAGGCCTAGCGGGAACTACTACGAGCAGTACTTC
cdr3_aa: CSARPSGNYYEQYF

j_call: TRBJ1-3
clone_size: many
v_call: TRBV12-3/TRBV12-4
d_call: -
cdr3_nt: TGTGCCAGCAGTTTATGGACCATCTCTGGAAACACCATATATTTT
cdr3_aa: CASSLWTISGNTIYF

j_call: TRBJ1-1
clone_size: -
v_call: TRBV19
d_call: -
cdr3_nt: TGTGCCAGTAGAAATAAGCCGGACTCCACTGAAGCTTTCTTT
cdr3_aa: CASRNKPDSTEAFF

j_call: TRBJ2-7
clone_size: few
v_call: TRBV30
d_call: TRBD2
cdr3_nt: TGTGCCTGGGGGAGGGCCTCCTACGAGCAGTACTTC
cdr3_aa: CAWGRASYEQYF

j_call: TRBJ2-3
clone_size: many
v_call: TRBV24-1
d_call: -
cdr3_nt: TGTGCCACCAGTGCACCGGGACGAGGCACAGATACGCAGTATTTT
cdr3_aa: CATSAPGRGTDTQYF

j_call: TRBJ2-2
clone_size: many
v_call: TRBV24-1
d_call: -
cdr3_nt: TGTGCCACCGGGGCGACAGCGGGCGGGGAGCTGTTTTTT
cdr3_aa: CATGATAGGELFF

j_call: TRBJ2-5
clone_size: -
v_call: TRBV4-1
d_call: TRBD2
cdr3_nt: TGCGCCAGCAGCCAAGGCCGGAGTCGGGCGGGAGCCGGTTACAATGAGCAGTACTTC
cdr3_aa: CASSQGRSRAGAGYNEQYF

j_call: TRBJ2-7
clone_size: many
v_call: TRBV28
d_call: -
cdr3_nt: TGTGCCAGCAGTACCGGGACCGGGGTCGACGAGCAGTACTTC
cdr3_aa: CASSTGTGVDEQYF

j_call: TRBJ2-1
clone_size: few
v_call: TRBV10-2
d_call: TRBD1
cdr3_nt: TGCGCCAGCAGGGGACAGGGGAGCTCCTACAATGAGCAGTTCTTC
cdr3_aa: CASRGQGSSYNEQFF

j_call: TRBJ2-7
clone_size: -
v_call: TRBV20-1
d_call: TRBD2
cdr3_nt: TGCAGTGCTAGAGATCTTAAGGCGGGAGAAGAGCAGTACTTC
cdr3_aa: CSARDLKAGEEQYF

j_call: TRBJ1-6
clone_size: once
v_call: TRBV6-5
d_call: -
cdr3_nt: TGTGCCAGCAGTTACTCTGTGGGGAATTCACCCCTCCACTTT
cdr3_aa: CASSYSVGNSPLHF

j_call: TRBJ1-3
clone_size: many
v_call: TRBV28
d_call: -
cdr3_nt: TGTGCCAGCAGTCCTTTTGGGGGTAACAGAAACACCATATATTTT
cdr3_aa: CASSPFGGNRNTIYF

j_call: TRBJ2-7
clone_size: many
v_call: TRBV7-3
d_call: -
cdr3_nt: TGTGCCAGCAGCTTCATGCAGGGGCCCACCTACGAGCAGTACTTC
cdr3_aa: CASSFMQGPTYEQYF

j_call: TRBJ2-3
clone_size: many
v_call: TRBV5-1
d_call: -
cdr3_nt: TGCGCCAGCAGCTCGGTCGACAGAGGATACACAGATACGCAGTATTTT
cdr3_aa: CASSSVDRGYTDTQYF

j_call: TRBJ1-2
clone_size: many
v_call: TRBV6-1
d_call: -
cdr3_nt: TGTGCCAGCAGCACCGGACCCTCCTATGGCTACACCTTC
cdr3_aa: CASSTGPSYGYTF

j_call: TRBJ2-7
clone_size: -
v_call: TRBV7-2
d_call: TRBD1
cdr3_nt: TGTGCCAGCATCCGGGGGACAGGACCCTACGAGCAGTACTTC
cdr3_aa: CASIRGTGPYEQYF

j_call: TRBJ2-2
clone_size: few
v_call: TRBV7-9
d_call: -
cdr3_nt: TGTGCCAGCAGTCTTACTGCGGGCTTCACCGGGGAGCTGTTTTTT
cdr3_aa: CASSLTAGFTGELFF

j_call: TRBJ2-7
clone_size: few
v_call: TRBV6-1
d_call: -
cdr3_nt: TGTGCCAGCAAACTACCGACAGCCCCCTACGAGCAGTACTTC
cdr3_aa: CASKLPTAPYEQYF

j_call: TRBJ2-2
clone_size: many
v_call: TRBV12-3/TRBV12-4
d_call: -
cdr3_nt: TGTGCCAGCAGTTTCGGGGGTACAACGAACACCGGGGAGCTGTTTTTT
cdr3_aa: CASSFGGTTNTGELFF

j_call: TRBJ2-5
clone_size: many
v_call: TRBV28
d_call: -
cdr3_nt: TGTGCCAGCAGTCCCTATCAGGAGACCCAGTACTTC
cdr3_aa: CASSPYQETQYF

j_call: TRBJ2-7
clone_size: -
v_call: TRBV12-3/TRBV12-4
d_call: -
cdr3_nt: TGTGCCAGCAGTTTAGAAGGGAACCCCTACGAGCAGTACTTC
cdr3_aa: CASSLEGNPYEQYF

j_call: TRBJ2-5
clone_size: many
v_call: TRBV2
d_call: -
cdr3_nt: TGTGCCAGCAGTGGAGGGCAGGGGACCCAGTACTTC
cdr3_aa: CASSGGQGTQYF

j_call: TRBJ1-5
clone_size: -
v_call: TRBV6-1
d_call: -
cdr3_nt: TGTGCCAGCCGGAGGGACAACAATCAGCCCCAGCATTTT
cdr3_aa: CASRRDNNQPQHF

j_call: TRBJ2-3
clone_size: few
v_call: TRBV19
d_call: -
cdr3_nt: TGTGCCAGTAGTAGGATGGGCCCTCTGGGGACAGATACGCAGTATTTT
cdr3_aa: CASSRMGPLGTDTQYF

j_call: TRBJ1-2
clone_size: many
v_call: TRBV27
d_call: TRBD1
cdr3_nt: TGTGCCAGCAGTGCAACAGGGGGCAGCGGCTACACCTTC
cdr3_aa: CASSATGGSGYTF

j_call: TRBJ2-3
clone_size: many
v_call: TRBV29-1
d_call: -
cdr3_nt: TGCAGCGTAATAAGGGGGGCAGGCGGGTCCACAGATACGCAGTATTTT
cdr3_aa: CSVIRGAGGSTDTQYF

j_call: TRBJ2-3
clone_size: many
v_call: TRBV6-5
d_call: -
cdr3_nt: TGTGCCAGCAGTTACCCTCCCCTTGTGGGCACAGATACGCAGTATTTT
cdr3_aa: CASSYPPLVGTDTQYF

j_call: TRBJ2-6
clone_size: few
v_call: TRBV20-1
d_call: -
cdr3_nt: TGCAGTGCTAGGGGGCTGAACGGAGAGATACCCACTGGGGCCAACGTCCTGACTTTC
cdr3_aa: CSARGLNGEIPTGANVLTF

j_call: TRBJ2-2
clone_size: few
v_call: TRBV5-1
d_call: -
cdr3_nt: TGCGCCAGCAGTTGGGTAAGGGGCCACACGAACACCGGGGAGCTGTTTTTT
cdr3_aa: CASSWVRGHTNTGELFF

j_call: TRBJ2-3
clone_size: many
v_call: TRBV20-1
d_call: -
cdr3_nt: TGCAGTGCTAGAGATCGGCAAACAGATACGCAGTATTTT
cdr3_aa: CSARDRQTDTQYF

j_call: TRBJ1-1
clone_size: many
v_call: TRBV11-1
d_call: -
cdr3_nt: TGTGCCAGCAGCTTATCCGAGGGACCTGAAGCTTTCTTT
cdr3_aa: CASSLSEGPEAFF

j_call: TRBJ2-1
clone_size: -
v_call: TRBV20-1
d_call: -
cdr3_nt: TGCAGTGCCCGTGCGGACTCTGACAATGAGCAGTTCTTC
cdr3_aa: CSARADSDNEQFF

j_call: TRBJ2-3
clone_size: -
v_call: TRBV7-2
d_call: -
cdr3_nt: TGTGCCAGCAGCTTAGTCGGGCCCACAGATACGCAGTATTTT
cdr3_aa: CASSLVGPTDTQYF

j_call: TRBJ1-5
clone_size: -
v_call: TRBV19
d_call: -
cdr3_nt: TGTGCCAGTGGGGGGGAAGCGGCTGAGCCCCAGCATTTT
cdr3_aa: CASGGEAAEPQHF

j_call: TRBJ2-1
clone_size: many
v_call: TRBV27
d_call: -
cdr3_nt: TGTGCCAGCAGTTTGGCGGATTGGAATGAGCAGTTCTTC
cdr3_aa: CASSLADWNEQFF

j_call: TRBJ1-1
clone_size: -
v_call: TRBV19
d_call: -
cdr3_nt: TGTGCCAGTCTAGGATGGAGCACTGAAGCTTTCTTT
cdr3_aa: CASLGWSTEAFF